This TCR beta chain was recorded in a study of spatial heterogeneity in lung cancer. About the research overall: Sequencing consistently turned up more beta-chain sequences than alpha-chain sequences.

This clonotype was found many times. Every cDNA TCR molecule received its own unique molecular identifier. TCRdb used MiXCR to reprocess the 5' RACE reads, holding one entry per CDR3 protein. The sample consists of about 11,000 distinct CDR3 sequences, roughly 3.8% of them appearing once. Time point defined: sample taken at primary tumor resection. Sequencing covered unsorted whole RNA taken from tumor, nontumor lung or frozen PBMC. Untreated early-stage non-small cell lung cancer patients, some 70 in total, were the donors. In germline, CDR1 is SEHNR, CDR2 FQNEAQ (reference sequence). Trimming removed 1 base at V and 3 bases at J, with 19 bases between. The CDR3 totals 17 residues.

This clonotype originated in a male donor with early-stage non-small cell lung cancer. The chain uses TRBV7-9 and TRBJ2-7; D is unclear. The sequencing here drew on normal lung tissue next to the tumor, taken at surgery. CDR3 sequence: CASSLVAQATPYYEQYF. The DNA for the CDR3 is TGTGCCAGCAGCTTAGTGGCACAAGCCACACCTTACTACGAGCAGTACTTC.